This TCR beta chain was profiled in a study of technical replicates of blood from several donors. Trimming left V 6 bases short and J 7 bases short, with 15 bases between. CDR1 is MDHEN and CDR2 is SYDVKM in the germline V gene. The CDR3 consists of 13 residues. The method was immunoSEQ multiplex PCR; TCRdb's version includes in-frame clones alone and lacks a portion of them. Among some 78,000 clones listed, nearly 95% were seen once. The sequence was collected from a human donor in good health. This sequence joins TRBV28 and TRBJ1-1, with TRBD1 as a possible D gene (6 bases). Sequenced material: T cells isolated from PBMCs. CDR3 protein: CASRRPGQSEAFF. Written as DNA, the CDR3 is TGTGCCAGCAGGAGACCCGGACAGAGTGAAGCTTTCTTT.